This TCR beta chain was profiled in a study of beta chain features in type 1 diabetes. Whole-study results and caveats: Using cDNA template may skew counts toward highly expressing activated cells. PCR, the amplification step, might favor shorter templates, equally in patients and controls.

The investigators reverse transcribed all of the isolated RNA, so they sequenced expressed TCRB transcripts. Sequencing used immunoSEQ multiplex PCR; TCRdb keeps in-frame clones, though not all of them. The table has just over 450,000 clones, 30% seen once. Trimming pared 7 bases from V and 4 bases from J, leaving 8 bases between. Germline V gene sequence: CDR1 MNHNY, CDR2 SVGAGI (reference sequence). The CDR3 consists of 12 residues. Comments on this clone: Its antigen is unknown.

Every single donor gave one heparinised blood draw, and these averaged roughly 120 mL. Each sorted population was over 98% pure. This receptor was obtained from a man between 18 and 35 years old in good health. The chain combines TRBV6-6 with TRBJ2-1, with D unclear. The sample consisted of naive CD4+ T cells from blood. This CDR3 reads CASIDTYNEQFF. The CDR3 DNA reads TGTGCCAGCATTGATACATACAATGAGCAGTTCTTC.